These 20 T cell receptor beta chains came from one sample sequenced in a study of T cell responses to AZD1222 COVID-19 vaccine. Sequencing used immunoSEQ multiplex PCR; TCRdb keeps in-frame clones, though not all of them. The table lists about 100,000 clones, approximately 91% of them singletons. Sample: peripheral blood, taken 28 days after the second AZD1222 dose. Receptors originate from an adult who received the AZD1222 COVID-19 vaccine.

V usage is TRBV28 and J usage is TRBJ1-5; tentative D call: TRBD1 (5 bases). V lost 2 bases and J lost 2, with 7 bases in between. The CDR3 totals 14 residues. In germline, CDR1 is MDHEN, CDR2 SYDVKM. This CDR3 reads CASSLTGGNQPQHF. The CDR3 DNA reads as TGTGCCAGCAGTTTAACGGGGGGCAATCAGCCCCAGCATTTT.

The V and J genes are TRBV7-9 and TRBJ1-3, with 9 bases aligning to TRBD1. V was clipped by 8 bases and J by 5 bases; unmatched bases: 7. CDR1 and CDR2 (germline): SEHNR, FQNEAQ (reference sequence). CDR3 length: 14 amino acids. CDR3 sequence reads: CASGHGQGRNTIYF. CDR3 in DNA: TGTGCCAGCGGCCATGGACAGGGGAGAAACACCATATATTTT.

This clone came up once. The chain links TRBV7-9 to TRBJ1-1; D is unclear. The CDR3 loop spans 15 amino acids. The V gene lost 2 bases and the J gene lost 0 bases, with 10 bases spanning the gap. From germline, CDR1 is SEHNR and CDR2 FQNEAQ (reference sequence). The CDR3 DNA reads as TGTGCCAGCAGCTTAAGCAGGACCTTGAACACTGAAGCTTTCTTT. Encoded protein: CASSLSRTLNTEAFF.

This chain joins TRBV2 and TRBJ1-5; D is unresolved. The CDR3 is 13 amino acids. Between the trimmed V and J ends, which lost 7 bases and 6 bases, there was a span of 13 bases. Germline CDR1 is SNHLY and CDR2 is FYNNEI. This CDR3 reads CASIGRWGQPQHF. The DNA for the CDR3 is TGTGCCAGCATTGGAAGGTGGGGTCAGCCCCAGCATTTT.

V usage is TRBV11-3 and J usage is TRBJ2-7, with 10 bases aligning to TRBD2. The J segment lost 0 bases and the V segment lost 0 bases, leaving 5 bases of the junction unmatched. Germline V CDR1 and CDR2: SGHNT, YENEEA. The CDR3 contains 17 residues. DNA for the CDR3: TGTGCCAGCAGCTTAGAGGTAGGACTAGCGGCCTCCTACGAGCAGTACTTC. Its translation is CASSLEVGLAASYEQYF. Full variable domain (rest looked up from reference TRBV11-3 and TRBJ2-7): EAGVVQSPRYKIIEKKQPVAFWCNPISGHNTLYWYLQNLGQGPELLIRYENEEAVDDSQLPKDRFSAERLKGVDSTLKIQPAELGDSAVYLCASSLEVGLAASYEQYFGPGTRLTVT.

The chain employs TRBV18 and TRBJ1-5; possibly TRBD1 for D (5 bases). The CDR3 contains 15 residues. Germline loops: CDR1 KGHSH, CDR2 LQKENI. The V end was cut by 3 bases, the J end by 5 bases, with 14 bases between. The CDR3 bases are TGTGCCAGCTCACCCCAATCAGGGACCGATCAGCCCCAGCATTTT. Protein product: CASSPQSGTDQPQHF.

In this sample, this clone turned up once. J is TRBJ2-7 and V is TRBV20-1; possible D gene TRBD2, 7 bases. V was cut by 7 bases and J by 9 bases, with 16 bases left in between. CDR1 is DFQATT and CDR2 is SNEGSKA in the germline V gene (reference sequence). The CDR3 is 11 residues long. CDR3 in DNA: TGCAGTGTAACAGGGAGGGAAGGGCAGTACTTC. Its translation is CSVTGREGQYF.

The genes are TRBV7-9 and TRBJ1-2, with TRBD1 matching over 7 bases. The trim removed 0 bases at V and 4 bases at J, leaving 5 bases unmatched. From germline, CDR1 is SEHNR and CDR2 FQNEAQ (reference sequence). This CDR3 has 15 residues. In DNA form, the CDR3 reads TGTGCCAGCAGCTTAGCGGACAGGCTATCCTATGGCTACACCTTC. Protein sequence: CASSLADRLSYGYTF.

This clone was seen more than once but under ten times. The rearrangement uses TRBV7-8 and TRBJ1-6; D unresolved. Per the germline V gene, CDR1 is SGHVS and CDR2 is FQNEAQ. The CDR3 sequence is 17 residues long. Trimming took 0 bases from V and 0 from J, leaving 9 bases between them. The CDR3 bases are TGTGCCAGCAGCTTAGCGGTCTCCAACTCCTATAATTCACCCCTCCACTTT. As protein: CASSLAVSNSYNSPLHF. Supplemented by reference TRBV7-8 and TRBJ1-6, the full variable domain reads GAGVSQSPRYKVAKRGQDVALRCDPISGHVSLFWYQQALGQGPEFLTYFQNEAQLDKSGLPSDRFFAERPEGSVSTLKIQRTQQEDSAVYLCASSLAVSNSYNSPLHFGNGTRLTVT.

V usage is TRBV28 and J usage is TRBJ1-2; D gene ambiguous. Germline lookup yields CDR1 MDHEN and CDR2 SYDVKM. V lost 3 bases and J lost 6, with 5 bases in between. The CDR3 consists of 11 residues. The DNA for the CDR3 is TGTGCCAGCAGTTTCAAGGATGGCTACACCTTC. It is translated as CASSFKDGYTF.

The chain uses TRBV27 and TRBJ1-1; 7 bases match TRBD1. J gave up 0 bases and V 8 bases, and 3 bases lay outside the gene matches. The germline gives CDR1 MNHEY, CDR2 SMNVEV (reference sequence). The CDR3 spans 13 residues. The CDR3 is CASATGMNTEAFF. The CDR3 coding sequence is TGTGCCAGCGCGACAGGGATGAACACTGAAGCTTTCTTT.

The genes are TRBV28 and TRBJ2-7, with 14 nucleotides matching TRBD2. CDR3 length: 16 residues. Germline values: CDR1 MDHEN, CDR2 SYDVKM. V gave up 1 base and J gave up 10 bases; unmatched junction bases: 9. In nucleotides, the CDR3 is TGTGCCAGCAGTTTATTCCTCGGGACTAGCGGGGGTCAACAGTACTTC. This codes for CASSLFLGTSGGQQYF.

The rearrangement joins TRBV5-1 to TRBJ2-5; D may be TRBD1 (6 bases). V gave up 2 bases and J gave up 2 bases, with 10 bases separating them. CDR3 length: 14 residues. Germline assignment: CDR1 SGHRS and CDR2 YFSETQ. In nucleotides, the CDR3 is TGCGCCAGCAGCTTAGGACAGACTCAAGAGACCCAGTACTTC. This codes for CASSLGQTQETQYF.

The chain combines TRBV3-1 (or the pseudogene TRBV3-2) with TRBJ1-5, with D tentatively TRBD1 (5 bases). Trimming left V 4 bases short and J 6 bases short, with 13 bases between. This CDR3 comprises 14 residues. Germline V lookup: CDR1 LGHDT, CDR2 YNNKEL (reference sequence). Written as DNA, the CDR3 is TGTGCCAGCAGCCCCCTGGGAGGGGCTCAGCCCCAGCATTTT. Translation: CASSPLGGAQPQHF.

Here the CDR3 reads CASSPQGAFSGNTIYF. Written as DNA, the CDR3 is TGTGCCAGCTCACCACAGGGGGCTTTCTCTGGAAACACCATATATTTT. The rearrangement uses TRBV18 and TRBJ1-3, with 7 bases matching TRBD1. Per germline, CDR1 KGHSH and CDR2 LQKENI. Trimming removed 1 base from V and 0 bases from J; junction bases left unmatched: 3. CDR3 length: 16 amino acids.

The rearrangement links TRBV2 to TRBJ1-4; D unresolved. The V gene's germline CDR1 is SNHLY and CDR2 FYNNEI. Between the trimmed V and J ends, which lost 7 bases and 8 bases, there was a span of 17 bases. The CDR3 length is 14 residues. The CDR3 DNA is TGTGCCAGCAAACTGACCAGTTTTAGGGAAAAACTGTTTTTT. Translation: CASKLTSFREKLFF.

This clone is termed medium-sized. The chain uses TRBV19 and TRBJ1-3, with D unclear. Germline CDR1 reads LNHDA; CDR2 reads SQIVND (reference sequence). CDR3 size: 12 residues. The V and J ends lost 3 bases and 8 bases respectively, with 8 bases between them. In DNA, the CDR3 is TGTGCCAGTAGTATCGGAGGGCACACCATATATTTT. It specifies CASSIGGHTIYF.

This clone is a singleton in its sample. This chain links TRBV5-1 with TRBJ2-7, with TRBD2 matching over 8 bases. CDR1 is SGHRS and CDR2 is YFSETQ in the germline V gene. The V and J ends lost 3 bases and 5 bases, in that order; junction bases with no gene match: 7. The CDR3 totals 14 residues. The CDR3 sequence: CASSSQGTRNEQYF. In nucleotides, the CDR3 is TGCGCCAGCAGCTCCCAAGGGACTAGGAACGAGCAGTACTTC.

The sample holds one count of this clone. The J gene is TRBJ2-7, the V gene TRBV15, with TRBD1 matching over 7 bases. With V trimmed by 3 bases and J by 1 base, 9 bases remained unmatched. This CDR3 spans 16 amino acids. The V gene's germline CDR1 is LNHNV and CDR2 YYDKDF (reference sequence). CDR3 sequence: CATSRDKGAFSYEQYF. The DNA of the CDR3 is TGTGCCACCAGCAGGGATAAGGGGGCCTTTTCCTACGAGCAGTACTTC.

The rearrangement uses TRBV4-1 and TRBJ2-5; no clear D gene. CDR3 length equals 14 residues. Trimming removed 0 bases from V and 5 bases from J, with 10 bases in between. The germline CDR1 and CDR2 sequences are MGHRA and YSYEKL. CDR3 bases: TGCGCCAGCAGCCAAGATCTGGTGGGGGAGACCCAGTACTTC. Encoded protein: CASSQDLVGETQYF.